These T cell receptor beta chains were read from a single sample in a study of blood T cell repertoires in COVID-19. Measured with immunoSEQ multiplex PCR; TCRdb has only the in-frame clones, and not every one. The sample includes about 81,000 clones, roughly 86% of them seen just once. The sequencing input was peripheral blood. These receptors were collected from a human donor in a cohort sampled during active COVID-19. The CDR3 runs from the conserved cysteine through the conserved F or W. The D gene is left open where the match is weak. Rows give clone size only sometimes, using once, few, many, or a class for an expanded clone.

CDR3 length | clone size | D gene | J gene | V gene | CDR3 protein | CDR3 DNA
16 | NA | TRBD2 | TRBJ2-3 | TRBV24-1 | CATSDLHAGRGDTQYF | TGTGCCACCAGTGATTTGCATGCAGGGAGGGGAGATACGCAGTATTTT
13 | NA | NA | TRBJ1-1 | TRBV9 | CASSATVDTEAFF | TGTGCCAGCAGCGCCACAGTGGACACTGAAGCTTTCTTT
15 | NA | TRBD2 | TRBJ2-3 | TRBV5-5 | CASSLELAGSDTQYF | TGTGCCAGCAGCTTGGAACTAGCGGGGTCGGATACGCAGTATTTT
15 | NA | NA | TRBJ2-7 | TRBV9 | CASSVGPDRLFEQYF | TGTGCCAGCAGCGTAGGCCCGGACAGACTGTTCGAGCAGTACTTC
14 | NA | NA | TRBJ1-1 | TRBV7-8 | CASSLVQGSTEAFF | TGTGCCAGCAGCTTAGTGCAGGGGTCCACTGAAGCTTTCTTT
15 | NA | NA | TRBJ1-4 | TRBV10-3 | CAISAGVSQEAKLFF | TGTGCCATCAGTGCTGGCGTCTCCCAGGAGGCAAAACTGTTTTTT
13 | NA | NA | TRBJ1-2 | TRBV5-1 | CASSPSGSGGYTF | TGCGCCAGCAGCCCCTCGGGGTCCGGGGGCTACACCTTC
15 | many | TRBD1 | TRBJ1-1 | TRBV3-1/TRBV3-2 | CASSLSRTGGTQAFF | TGTGCCAGCAGCCTTAGCCGGACAGGGGGGACCCAAGCTTTCTTT
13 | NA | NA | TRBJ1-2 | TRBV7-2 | CASSSRQNYGYTF | TGTGCCAGCAGCTCTAGACAGAACTATGGCTACACCTTC
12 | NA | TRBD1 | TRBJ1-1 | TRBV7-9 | CASSLQGAGAFF | TGTGCCAGCAGCTTGCAGGGGGCCGGGGCTTTCTTT
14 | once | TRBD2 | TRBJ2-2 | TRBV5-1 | CASSPREGGGELFF | TGCGCCAGCAGCCCCCGGGAGGGCGGCGGGGAGCTGTTTTTT
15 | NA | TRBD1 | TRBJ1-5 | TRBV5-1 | CASSSTGGRNQPQHF | TGCGCCAGCAGCTCAACAGGGGGTAGGAATCAGCCCCAGCATTTT
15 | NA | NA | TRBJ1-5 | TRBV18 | CASSEKQGKNQPQHF | TGTGCCAGCTCAGAGAAACAGGGAAAGAACCAGCCCCAGCATTTT
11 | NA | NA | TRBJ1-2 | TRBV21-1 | CASIYNYGYTF | TGTGCCAGCATCTATAACTATGGCTACACCTTC
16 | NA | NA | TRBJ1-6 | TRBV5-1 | CASSAGRSSYNSPLHF | TGCGCCAGCAGCGCCGGGAGGAGCTCCTATAATTCACCCCTCCACTTT
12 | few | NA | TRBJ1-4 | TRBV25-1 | CASSAQGEKLFF | TGTGCCAGCAGTGCGCAGGGCGAAAAACTGTTTTTT
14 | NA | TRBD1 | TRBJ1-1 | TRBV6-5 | CASTNREDRGEAFF | TGTGCCAGCACTAACCGAGAGGACAGGGGTGAAGCTTTCTTT
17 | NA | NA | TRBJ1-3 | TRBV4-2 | CASSQEAQLHSGNTIYF | TGTGCCAGCAGCCAAGAGGCACAGCTCCACTCTGGAAACACCATATATTTT
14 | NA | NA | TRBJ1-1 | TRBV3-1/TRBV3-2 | CASSPDAGNTEAFF | TGTGCCAGCAGCCCAGACGCAGGGAATACTGAAGCTTTCTTT
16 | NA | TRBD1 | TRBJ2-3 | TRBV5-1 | CASSLGDRASTDTQYF | TGCGCCAGCAGCTTGGGCGACAGGGCCTCCACAGATACGCAGTATTTT
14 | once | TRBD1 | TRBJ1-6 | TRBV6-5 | CASSWGQGNSPLHF | TGTGCCAGCAGTTGGGGACAGGGTAATTCACCCCTCCACTTT
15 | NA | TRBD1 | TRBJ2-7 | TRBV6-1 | CASSEDWTGGWEQYF | TGTGCCAGCAGTGAAGATTGGACAGGGGGCTGGGAGCAGTACTTC
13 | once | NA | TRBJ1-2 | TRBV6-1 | CASSELGDYGYTF | TGTGCCAGCAGTGAACTGGGCGATTATGGCTACACCTTC
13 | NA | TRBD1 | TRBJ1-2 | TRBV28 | CASSPGQLYGYTF | TGTGCCAGCAGCCCGGGACAGCTCTATGGCTACACCTTC
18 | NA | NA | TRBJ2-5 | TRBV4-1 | CANPQNGLGVADQETQYF | TGCGCCAACCCGCAAAATGGTCTGGGCGTAGCGGACCAAGAGACCCAGTACTTC
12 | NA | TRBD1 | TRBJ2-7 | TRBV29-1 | CSVHTGGYEQYF | TGCAGCGTTCACACAGGGGGCTACGAGCAGTACTTC
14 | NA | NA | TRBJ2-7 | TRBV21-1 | CASSRRTGDYEQYF | TGTGCCAGCAGTCGCCGGACTGGGGACTACGAGCAGTACTTC
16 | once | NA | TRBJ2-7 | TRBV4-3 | CASSQDRTGLSYEQYF | TGCGCCAGCAGCCAAGATCGTACAGGGTTGAGTTACGAGCAGTACTTC
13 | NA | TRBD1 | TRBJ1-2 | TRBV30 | CAWSADRPPGYTF | TGTGCCTGGAGTGCGGACAGGCCGCCTGGCTACACCTTC
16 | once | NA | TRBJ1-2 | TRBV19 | CASSIISTAPNYGYTF | TGTGCCAGTAGTATAATAAGCACAGCTCCTAACTATGGCTACACCTTC
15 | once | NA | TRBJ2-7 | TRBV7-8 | CASSHRRQRNYEQYF | TGTGCCAGCAGCCACCGCCGACAGCGAAACTACGAGCAGTACTTC
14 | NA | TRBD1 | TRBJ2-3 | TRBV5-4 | CASSLKGATDTQYF | TGTGCCAGCAGCTTGAAGGGGGCCACAGATACGCAGTATTTT